Presented here are 29 T cell receptor beta chains from one specimen sequenced in a study of response to subunit inactivated influenza vaccine. TCRdb passed the RT-PCR reads through MiXCR, listing each CDR3 protein once. This table holds a few hundred thousand distinct CDR3 sequences, less than 25% found once. The input for sequencing was PBMCs from blood, taken about 19 months after vaccination. These receptors all stem from a man between 45 and 75 years old who received an inactivated influenza vaccine.

J is TRBJ2-2 and V is TRBV5-5; D gene uncertain. This CDR3 is built from 16 residues. Germline values: CDR1 SGHKS, CDR2 YYEKEE (reference sequence). V lost 2 bases, J lost 0 bases, and 11 bases lay in between. The CDR3 coding sequence is TGTGCCAGCAGCTTTAGTTTAGGATCGAACACCGGGGAGCTGTTTTTT. Protein product: CASSFSLGSNTGELFF.

The chain employs TRBV7-2 and TRBJ1-6; 7 bases map to TRBD1. The CDR3 has 14 residues. V was pared by 5 bases and J by 9 bases, with 7 bases of the junction left unmatched. Looked up from germline, CDR1 is SGHTA and CDR2 is FQGNSA. DNA for the CDR3: TGTGCCAGCAGCGCAGGGGGGTGGGTTTCACCCCTCCACTTT. Protein: CASSAGGWVSPLHF. Supplemented by reference TRBV7-2 and TRBJ1-6, the full variable domain reads GAGVSQSPSNKVTEKGKDVELRCDPISGHTALYWYRQSLGQGLEFLIYFQGNSAPDKSGLPSDRFSAERTGGSVSTLTIQRTQQEDSAVYLCASSAGGWVSPLHFGNGTRLTVT.

This clonotype appeared a few times. The genes are TRBV19 and TRBJ1-1; TRBD1 is a possible D gene (5 bases). V was clipped by 3 bases and J by 1 base, with 12 bases between them. This CDR3 contains 15 residues. Looked up from germline, CDR1 is LNHDA and CDR2 is SQIVND (reference sequence). The CDR3 bases are TGTGCCAGTAGTATCCAGGGACGTTCGAACACTGAAGCTTTCTTT. It translates to CASSIQGRSNTEAFF.

This clonotype was counted a single time. At one end the junction does not follow the germline gene, possibly because of a read error. The chain employs TRBV7-2 and TRBJ2-1; 11 positions match TRBD2. CDR1 is SGHTA, CDR2 FQGNSA, per germline. CDR3 length: 14 residues. This chain's CDR3 is CASSLAGGVGEQFF. The DNA of the CDR3 is TGTGCCAGCAGCCTAGCGGGAGGAGTAGGAGAGCAGTTCTTC.

This clonotype is a singleton in its sample. The gene calls are TRBV7-9 and TRBJ1-6; 7 bases fit TRBD1. The CDR3 is made up of 12 amino acids. The V and J ends lost 6 bases and 12 bases, in that order; junction bases with no gene match: 5. Per the germline V gene, CDR1 is SEHNR and CDR2 is FQNEAQ (reference sequence). The DNA of the CDR3 is TGTGCCAGCAGTAATAACAGGGGACCCCTCCACTTT. Its translation: CASSNNRGPLHF.

This clonotype came up a few times. The gene calls are TRBV6-5 and TRBJ2-1, with TRBD1 identical over 7 bases. The ends lost 1 base at V and 4 bases at J; junction bases unmatched: 4. The CDR3 runs 15 residues. The germline CDR1 and CDR2 sequences are MNHEY and SVGAGI. The CDR3 DNA reads TGTGCCAGCAGTTACTACAGGGGCCAATACAATGAGCAGTTCTTC. Protein: CASSYYRGQYNEQFF.

V and J are TRBV13 and TRBJ1-3, with 8 bases matching TRBD1. The CDR3 is 18 amino acids. Unmatched junction bases numbered 10, after V lost 3 bases and J lost 0 bases. The germline V gene has CDR1 PRHDT and CDR2 FYEKMQ (reference sequence). The CDR3 nucleotides read TGTGCCAGCAGCTTGAAACCAGGGGGCACATTCTCTGGAAACACCATATATTTT. It specifies CASSLKPGGTFSGNTIYF.

This clonotype was seen repeatedly, ten times or more. The V call is TRBV12-3 or TRBV12-4, the J call TRBJ1-1, with 7 bases identical to TRBD1. The CDR3 runs to 13 residues. Losses at the gene ends were 6 bases for V and 5 bases for J; bases not matched to a gene: 6. CDR3 residues: CASSYQGGTEAFF. Written as DNA, the CDR3 is TGTGCCAGCAGCTATCAGGGGGGAACTGAAGCTTTCTTT.

This clonotype was counted only a few times. This rearrangement joins TRBV2 to TRBJ2-1, with 7 bases identical to TRBD2. Trimming at V came to 2 bases and at J to 1 base, leaving 2 bases not matched to a gene. The CDR3 loop spans 15 amino acids. The germline V gene has CDR1 SNHLY and CDR2 FYNNEI. CDR3 sequence: CASSELAVSYNEQFF. In nucleotides, the CDR3 is TGTGCCAGCAGTGAACTAGCGGTATCCTACAATGAGCAGTTCTTC.

In its sample, this clonotype was seen a few times. This sequence joins TRBV14 and TRBJ2-3; 10 nucleotides align to TRBD2. Germline CDR1 and CDR2: SGHDN and FVKESK. Trimming cost V 5 bases and J 0 bases; bases outside gene matches: 2. CDR3 size: 15 residues. The CDR3 here is CASSTGLASTDTQYF. The DNA for the CDR3 is TGTGCCAGCAGCACGGGACTAGCGAGCACAGATACGCAGTATTTT.

This clonotype was detected ten times or more. This chain connects TRBV7-2 to TRBJ2-5; 7 nucleotides align to TRBD1. V shed 4 bases, J shed 2 bases, and the junction held 1 base outside the gene matches. The CDR3 is 13 amino acids. Germline CDR1 is SGHTA and CDR2 is FQGNSA. The CDR3 nucleotides are TGTGCCAGCAGCTGGGACAGACAAGAGACCCAGTACTTC. Amino acid sequence: CASSWDRQETQYF. Complete variable domain (other parts from reference TRBV7-2 and TRBJ2-5): GAGVSQSPSNKVTEKGKDVELRCDPISGHTALYWYRQSLGQGLEFLIYFQGNSAPDKSGLPSDRFSAERTGGSVSTLTIQRTQQEDSAVYLCASSWDRQETQYFGPGTRLLVL.

This clonotype has only a few counts. V and J are TRBV5-1 and TRBJ1-5; D may be TRBD1 (5 bases). The CDR3 extends over 16 amino acids. V was cut by 7 bases and J by 7 bases, with 24 bases left in between. The germline CDR1 and CDR2 sequences are SGHRS and YFSETQ. CDR3 coding DNA: TGCGCCAGCTCACCAACCGGGCAGGGAGGTAGCCAGCCCCAGCATTTT. Translation: CASSPTGQGGSQPQHF.

This clonotype was detected a few times. V is TRBV20-1 and J is TRBJ1-1; no firm D call. Germline loops: CDR1 DFQATT, CDR2 SNEGSKA (reference sequence). This CDR3 contains 13 residues. The V end was cut by 0 bases, the J end by 5 bases, with 10 bases between. CDR3 region: CSARDGRPTEAFF. The DNA for the CDR3 is TGCAGTGCTAGAGATGGGCGTCCTACTGAAGCTTTCTTT.

In this sample, this clonotype turned up a few times. V usage is TRBV5-8 and J usage is TRBJ1-5, with TRBD1 identical over 9 bases. Trimming removed 2 bases from V and 3 bases from J; junction bases left unmatched: 3. The CDR3 loop spans 15 amino acids. Looked up from germline, CDR1 is SGHTS and CDR2 is YDEGEE. CDR3 DNA: TGTGCCAGCAGCTTCGGGACAGGGTTCAATCAGCCCCAGCATTTT. As protein: CASSFGTGFNQPQHF.

This clonotype was seen many times. The gene calls are TRBV7-9 and TRBJ1-4; D unclear. The CDR3 spans 15 residues. Germline assignment: CDR1 SEHNR and CDR2 FQNEAQ (reference sequence). Trimming took off 7 bases at V and 3 bases at J, with 15 bases between the two ends. This CDR3 reads CASMQVPWANEKLFF. CDR3 DNA: TGTGCCAGCATGCAAGTCCCGTGGGCTAATGAAAAACTGTTTTTT.

About this clonotype itself: Since the CDR3 does not end with the conserved phenylalanine or tryptophan, this likely comes from a read error. V and J are TRBV12-3 or TRBV12-4 and TRBJ1-1, with D perhaps TRBD1 (5 bases). The CDR3 length is 16 residues. The germline V and J ends were trimmed by 5 bases and 1 base, with 17 bases remaining between them. CDR3 DNA: TGTGCCAGCAGTCCAATCCAGGGTGGGAAGAACACTGAAGCTTTCTCT. This sequence encodes CASSPIQGGKNTEAFS.

This clonotype occurred a few times. CDR3 in amino acids: CASSPTPDTQYF. The CDR3 nucleotides are TGTGCCAGCAGTCCGACCCCAGATACGCAGTATTTT. This sequence joins TRBV12-3 or TRBV12-4 and TRBJ2-3; the D is unclear. The CDR3 is 12 amino acids. The V end was cut by 5 bases, the J end by 4 bases, with 7 bases between.

This chain links TRBV5-1 with TRBJ2-3; 8 nucleotides agree with TRBD1. The CDR3 extends over 15 amino acids. Germline assignment: CDR1 SGHRS and CDR2 YFSETQ. V shed 6 bases and J 1 base; nucleotides not matched to a gene: 7. This CDR3 is CASTGTGYGTDTQYF. The CDR3 coding sequence is TGCGCCAGCACTGGGACAGGCTACGGCACAGATACGCAGTATTTT.

Only a few counts were recorded for this clonotype. The chain employs TRBV20-1 and TRBJ2-7, with D possibly being TRBD1 (6 bases). In germline, CDR1 is DFQATT, CDR2 SNEGSKA (reference sequence). The CDR3 totals 13 residues. V was pared by 8 bases and J by 2 bases, with 16 bases between. The CDR3 DNA reads TGCAGTATTGGTAGGACAGCAACCTACGAGCAGTACTTC. It encodes CSIGRTATYEQYF.

The rearrangement links TRBV20-1 to TRBJ2-5; 7 bases agree with TRBD2. Germline V gene data show CDR1 as DFQATT and CDR2 as SNEGSKA (reference sequence). The CDR3 sequence is 14 residues long. The ends lost 1 base at V and 2 bases at J; junction bases unmatched: 4. CDR3 in amino acids: CSARAPAGQETQYF. The DNA for the CDR3 is TGCAGTGCTAGAGCTCCAGCGGGGCAAGAGACCCAGTACTTC.

The chain employs TRBV7-3 and TRBJ2-3; D uncertain. The CDR3 spans 14 residues. The germline V and J ends were trimmed by 4 bases and 4 bases, with 12 bases remaining between them. In germline, CDR1 is SGHTA, CDR2 FQGTGA. This chain's CDR3 is CASSSEGRADTQYF. In DNA form, the CDR3 reads TGTGCCAGCAGCTCCGAAGGAAGAGCAGATACGCAGTATTTT.

This clonotype appeared a few times. The rearrangement joins TRBV9 to TRBJ1-1, with 8 bases lining up with TRBD1. Germline CDR1 SGDLS, CDR2 YYNGEE. The V and J ends lost 3 bases and 4 bases, in that order; junction bases with no gene match: 5. This CDR3 has 14 residues. CDR3 DNA sequence: TGTGCCAGCAGCGCCCTTCAGGGGGCCACTGAAGCTTTCTTT. Translating gives CASSALQGATEAFF.

The rearrangement uses TRBV28 and TRBJ1-2; no reliable D call. The CDR3 loop spans 14 amino acids. CDR1 MDHEN and CDR2 SYDVKM come from the germline V gene. The V end was cut by 6 bases, the J end by 7 bases, with 18 bases between. The CDR3 DNA follows: TGTGCCAGCAGACTGGGAGGTGCGATATCTGGCTACACCTTC. Amino acids: CASRLGGAISGYTF.

CDR3 DNA sequence: TGTGCCAGCAGCCCCTCGTTGCAGGGCCCTTACAATGAGCAGTTCTTC. This encodes CASSPSLQGPYNEQFF. This rearrangement joins TRBV11-2 to TRBJ2-1; TRBD1 is a possible D gene (5 bases). V was shortened by 5 bases and J by 4 bases, with 18 bases between the two germline ends. The CDR3 extends over 16 amino acids. Looked up from germline, CDR1 is SGHAT and CDR2 is FQNNGV.

The sample holds a few counts of this clonotype. This CDR3 reads CASSSGTGSGQPQHF. The CDR3 DNA follows: TGTGCCAGCAGCAGCGGGACGGGCTCCGGGCAGCCCCAGCATTTT. V usage is TRBV5-5 and J usage is TRBJ1-5; weak D call: TRBD1 (5 bases). Germline loops: CDR1 SGHKS, CDR2 YYEKEE (reference sequence). The CDR3 contains 15 residues. Trimming cost V 4 bases and J 7 bases, with 18 bases left between them. Complete variable domain (other parts from reference TRBV5-5 and TRBJ1-5): DAGVTQSPTHLIKTRGQQVTLRCSPISGHKSVSWYQQVLGQGPQFIFQYYEKEERGRGNFPDRFSARQFPNYSSELNVNALLLGDSALYLCASSSGTGSGQPQHFGDGTRLSIL.

This clonotype has just a few counts. This chain joins TRBV6-2 or TRBV6-3 and TRBJ1-1; D uncertain. Germline CDR1 MNHEY, CDR2 SVGEGT. The length of the CDR3 is 14 residues. V was trimmed by 0 bases and J by 0 bases, leaving 5 bases between them. The chain's CDR3 is CASSYSRMNTEAFF. CDR3 nucleotide sequence: TGTGCCAGCAGTTACTCAAGAATGAACACTGAAGCTTTCTTT.

This clonotype was counted only a few times. The chain has TRBV29-1 and TRBJ1-1, with D hard to call. The V and J ends lost 0 bases and 4 bases respectively, with 3 bases between them. The CDR3 contains 11 residues. In germline, CDR1 is SQVTM, CDR2 ANQGSEA. The CDR3, as DNA: TGCAGCGTTGAAGATCCCACTGAAGCTTTCTTT. Protein: CSVEDPTEAFF.

This clonotype was seen a few times. The V and J genes are TRBV11-2 and TRBJ2-3; TRBD2 aligns across 14 bases. Germline CDR1 SGHAT, CDR2 FQNNGV. The CDR3 is made up of 16 amino acids. J gave up 4 bases and V 5 bases, and 5 bases lay outside the gene matches. The CDR3 reads CASSAGLAGGSDTQYF. Here the CDR3 DNA reads TGTGCCAGCAGCGCCGGACTAGCGGGGGGCTCAGATACGCAGTATTTT. Full variable domain (remainder filled in from reference TRBV11-2 and TRBJ2-3): EAGVAQSPRYKIIEKRQSVAFWCNPISGHATLYWYQQILGQGPKLLIQFQNNGVVDDSQLPKDRFSAERLKGVDSTLKIQPAKLEDSAVYLCASSAGLAGGSDTQYFGPGTRLTVL.

V gene TRBV28 combines with J gene TRBJ2-4; possible D gene TRBD2, 6 bases. The CDR3 covers 15 residues. Germline V gene data show CDR1 as MDHEN and CDR2 as SYDVKM. Trimming took off 6 bases at V and 5 bases at J, with 17 bases between the two ends. CDR3 sequence: CASSGGASFENIQYF. The CDR3 DNA reads TGTGCCAGCAGCGGAGGGGCCAGCTTTGAAAACATTCAGTACTTC.